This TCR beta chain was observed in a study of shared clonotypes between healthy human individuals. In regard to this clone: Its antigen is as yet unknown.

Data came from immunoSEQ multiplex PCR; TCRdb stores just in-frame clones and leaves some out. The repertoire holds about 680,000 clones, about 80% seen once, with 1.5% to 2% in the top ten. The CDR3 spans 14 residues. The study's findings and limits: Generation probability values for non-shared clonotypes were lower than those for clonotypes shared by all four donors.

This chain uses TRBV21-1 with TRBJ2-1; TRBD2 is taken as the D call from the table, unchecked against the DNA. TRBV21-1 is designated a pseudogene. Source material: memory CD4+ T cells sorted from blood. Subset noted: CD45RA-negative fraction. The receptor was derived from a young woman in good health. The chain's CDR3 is CASPRGLATNEQFF. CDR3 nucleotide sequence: TGTGCCAGCCCCAGGGGACTAGCAACTAATGAGCAGTTCTTC.